Included here is one TCR beta chain sequence, with context. Its target is unknown. The protocol was immunoSEQ multiplex PCR, while the TCRdb copy is restricted to in-frame clones and leaves out a portion. The data hold 150,000 to 200,000 clones, with about 90% observed a single time. In germline, CDR1 is LNHDA, CDR2 SQIVND (reference sequence). Trimming removed 6 bases at V and 2 bases at J, with 11 bases between. There are 14 residues in the CDR3. The sample belongs to a study of T cell responses to AZD1222 COVID-19 vaccine. Study-wide points: Mostly white British, mostly female donors; authors suggested clonal diversity may be underestimated. Vaccine-associated CD4 TCRs ranged over spike, dominating at 160-218 and 743-854.

This specimen consisted of peripheral blood, obtained 28 days after the second AZD1222 dose. The source is an adult who received the AZD1222 COVID-19 vaccine. This chain joins TRBV19 and TRBJ1-3; TRBD1 is a possible D gene (6 bases). CDR3: CASSAGVAGNTIYF. The CDR3 DNA follows: TGTGCCAGTAGCGCAGGGGTAGCTGGAAACACCATATATTTT.